This T cell receptor beta chain was identified during a study of T-cell reconstitution after alpha-beta-depleted transplantation in children. Study-wide findings and caveats: High day-60 TCRbeta diversity in some patients came from surviving recipient T cells and thymic progenitors.

Unique molecular identifiers were incorporated into the prepared TCRbeta library. TCRdb reprocessed the PCR reads via MiXCR and lists one record per CDR3 protein. The sample carries about a million distinct CDR3 sequences, about 30% recorded once. Comment on this clonotype: Antigen: not known.

Trimming removed 2 bases at V and 5 bases at J, with 15 bases between. Germline values: CDR1 DFQATT, CDR2 SNEGSKA (reference sequence). The CDR3 is made up of 14 amino acids. The sequence derives from a boy less than two years old who had a stem cell transplant for SCID, so the T cells may come from the graft donor. J is TRBJ1-1 and V is TRBV20-1, with D tentatively TRBD1 (5 bases). This specimen consisted of PBMCs, mostly from graft donor cells, obtained 360 days after TCRalphabeta/CD19-depleted stem cell transplant. CDR3: CSARFGGIGTEAFF. The CDR3 DNA follows: TGCAGTGCTAGATTTGGGGGAATCGGGACTGAAGCTTTCTTT.